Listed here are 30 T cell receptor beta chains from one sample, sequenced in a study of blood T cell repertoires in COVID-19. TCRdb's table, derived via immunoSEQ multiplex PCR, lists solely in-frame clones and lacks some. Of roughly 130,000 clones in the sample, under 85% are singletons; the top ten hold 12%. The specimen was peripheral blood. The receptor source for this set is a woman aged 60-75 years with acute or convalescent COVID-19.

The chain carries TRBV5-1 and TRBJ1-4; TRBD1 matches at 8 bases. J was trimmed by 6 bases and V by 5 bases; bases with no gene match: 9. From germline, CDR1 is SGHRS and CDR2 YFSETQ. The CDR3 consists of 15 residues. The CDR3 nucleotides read TGCGCCAGCAGTTATGCAGGGGGCTTGGATGAAAAACTGTTTTTT. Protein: CASSYAGGLDEKLFF.

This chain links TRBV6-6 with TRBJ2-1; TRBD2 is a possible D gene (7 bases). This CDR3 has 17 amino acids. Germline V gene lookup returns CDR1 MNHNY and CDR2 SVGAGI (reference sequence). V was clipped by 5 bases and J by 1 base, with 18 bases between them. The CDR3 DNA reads TGTGCCAGCAGTCCCCGGGGGGAAAGGGGGTCCTACAATGAGCAGTTCTTC. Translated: CASSPRGERGSYNEQFF.

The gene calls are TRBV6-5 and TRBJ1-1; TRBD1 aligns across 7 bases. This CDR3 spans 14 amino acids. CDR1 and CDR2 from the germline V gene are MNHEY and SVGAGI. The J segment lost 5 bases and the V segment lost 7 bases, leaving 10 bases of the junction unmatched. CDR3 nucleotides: TGTGCCAGCATCACAGCGACAGGGAGGACTGAAGCTTTCTTT. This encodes CASITATGRTEAFF.

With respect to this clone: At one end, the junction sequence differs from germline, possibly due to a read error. CDR3 sequence: CASRQREDTQYF. CDR3 bases: TGTGCCAGCCGCCAACGAGAGGATACGCAGTATTTT. V gene TRBV3-1 (or the pseudogene TRBV3-2) combines with J gene TRBJ2-3; D remains unclear. The CDR3 is 12 residues long. Germline V gives CDR1 LGHDT, CDR2 YNNKEL (reference sequence).

In DNA form, the CDR3 reads TGTGCCAGCTCACCACGAACGGGACAGGGATTTCACAGTGAGCAGTTCTTC. Protein sequence: CASSPRTGQGFHSEQFF. The chain recombines TRBV18 with TRBJ2-1; TRBD1 matches at 9 bases. V was pared by 1 base and J by 9 bases, with 13 bases of the junction left unmatched. Germline-derived CDR1 and CDR2 are KGHSH and LQKENI. CDR3 length: 17 amino acids.

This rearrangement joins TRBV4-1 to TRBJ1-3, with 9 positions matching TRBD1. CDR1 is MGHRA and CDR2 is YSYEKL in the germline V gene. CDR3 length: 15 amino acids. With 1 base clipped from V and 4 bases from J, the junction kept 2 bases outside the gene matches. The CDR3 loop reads CASSQATGGGNTIYF. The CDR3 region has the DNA TGCGCCAGCAGCCAAGCAACAGGGGGCGGAAACACCATATATTTT.

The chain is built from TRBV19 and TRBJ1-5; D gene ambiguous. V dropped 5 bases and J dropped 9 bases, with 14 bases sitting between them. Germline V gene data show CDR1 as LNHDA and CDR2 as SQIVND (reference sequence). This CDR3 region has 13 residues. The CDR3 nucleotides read TGTGCCAGTAGTCGAAACAGCGGAGGGCCCCAGCATTTT. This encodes CASSRNSGGPQHF.

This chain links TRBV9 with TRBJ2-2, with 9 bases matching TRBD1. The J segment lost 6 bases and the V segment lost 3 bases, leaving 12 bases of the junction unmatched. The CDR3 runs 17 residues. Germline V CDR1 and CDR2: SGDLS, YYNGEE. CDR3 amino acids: CASSARDRDYEAGELFF. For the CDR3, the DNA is TGTGCCAGCAGCGCGCGGGACAGGGACTATGAAGCCGGGGAGCTGTTTTTT.

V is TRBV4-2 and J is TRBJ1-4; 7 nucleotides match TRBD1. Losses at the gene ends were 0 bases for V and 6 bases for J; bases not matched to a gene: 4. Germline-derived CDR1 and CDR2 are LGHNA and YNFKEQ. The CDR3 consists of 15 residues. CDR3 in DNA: TGTGCCAGCAGCCAAGACCTAGACAGGGATGAAAAACTGTTTTTT. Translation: CASSQDLDRDEKLFF.

CDR3 protein: CAWRTQGGTEAFF. The CDR3 nucleotides read TGTGCCTGGAGAACGCAGGGTGGCACTGAAGCTTTCTTT. V and J are TRBV30 and TRBJ1-1; a possible D gene is TRBD1 (5 bases). The CDR3 has 13 residues. V was trimmed by 3 bases and J by 4 bases, leaving 12 bases between them. Germline-derived CDR1 and CDR2 are GTSNPN and SVGIG (reference sequence). Combining the CDR3 with reference TRBV30 and TRBJ1-1 gives the whole variable domain SQTIHQWPATLVQPVGSPLSLECTVEGTSNPNLYWYRQAAGRGLQLLFYSVGIGQISSEVPQNLSASRPQDRQFILSSKKLLLSDSGFYLCAWRTQGGTEAFFGQGTRLTVV.

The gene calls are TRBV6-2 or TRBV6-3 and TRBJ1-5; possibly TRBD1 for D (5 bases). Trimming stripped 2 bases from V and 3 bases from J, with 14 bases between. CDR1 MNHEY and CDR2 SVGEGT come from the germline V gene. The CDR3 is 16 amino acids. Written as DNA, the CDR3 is TGTGCCAGCAGTTACGGGCCGCAGGGTATCAATCAGCCCCAGCATTTT. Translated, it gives CASSYGPQGINQPQHF.

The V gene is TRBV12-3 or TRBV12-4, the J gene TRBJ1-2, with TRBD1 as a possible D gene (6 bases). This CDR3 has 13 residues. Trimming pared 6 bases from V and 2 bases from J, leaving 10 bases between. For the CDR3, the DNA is TGTGCCAGCAGCTGGGGGCTAAACTATGGCTACACCTTC. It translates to CASSWGLNYGYTF.

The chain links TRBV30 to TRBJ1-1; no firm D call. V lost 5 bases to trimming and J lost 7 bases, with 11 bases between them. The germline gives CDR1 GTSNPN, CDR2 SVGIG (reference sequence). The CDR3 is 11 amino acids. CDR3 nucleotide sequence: TGTGCCTGGGGTAAGGAGGGTGAAGCTTTCTTT. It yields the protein CAWGKEGEAFF.

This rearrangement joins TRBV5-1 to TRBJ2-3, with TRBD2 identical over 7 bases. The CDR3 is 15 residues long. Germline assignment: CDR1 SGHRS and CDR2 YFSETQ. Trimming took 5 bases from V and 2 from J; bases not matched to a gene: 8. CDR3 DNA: TGCGCCAGCAGTTCGGGGAGCGGGGCCACAGATACGCAGTATTTT. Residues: CASSSGSGATDTQYF.

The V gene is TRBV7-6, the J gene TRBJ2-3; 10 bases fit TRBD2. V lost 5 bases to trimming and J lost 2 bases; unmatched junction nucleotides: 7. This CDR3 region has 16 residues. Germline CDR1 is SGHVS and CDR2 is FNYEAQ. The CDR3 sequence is CASSRPAGGITDTQYF. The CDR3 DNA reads TGTGCCAGCAGCCGCCCAGCGGGGGGGATCACAGATACGCAGTATTTT.

Here the CDR3 DNA reads TGTGCCATCAGTTCCCAGGGTGGACTAGTCAATGAGCAGTTCTTC. Translation gives CAISSQGGLVNEQFF. This sequence joins TRBV10-3 and TRBJ2-1; 7 bases map to TRBD2. The trim removed 5 bases at V and 6 bases at J, leaving 10 bases unmatched. This CDR3 spans 15 amino acids. Germline CDR1 is ENHRY and CDR2 is SYGVKD.

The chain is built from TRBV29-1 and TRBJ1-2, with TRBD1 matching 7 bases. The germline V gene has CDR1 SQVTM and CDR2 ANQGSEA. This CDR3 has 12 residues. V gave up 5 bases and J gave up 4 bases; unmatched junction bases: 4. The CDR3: CSVNQGGYGYTF. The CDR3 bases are TGCAGCGTTAACCAGGGGGGCTATGGCTACACCTTC.

Here the CDR3 reads CASSLGVGTGGTEAFF. Here the CDR3 DNA reads TGTGCCAGCAGCTTAGGGGTGGGGACAGGGGGCACTGAAGCTTTCTTT. The J gene is TRBJ1-1, the V gene TRBV13; 11 bases agree with TRBD1. Germline V lookup: CDR1 PRHDT, CDR2 FYEKMQ (reference sequence). CDR3 length equals 16 residues. With 0 bases clipped from V and 4 bases from J, the junction kept 4 bases outside the gene matches.

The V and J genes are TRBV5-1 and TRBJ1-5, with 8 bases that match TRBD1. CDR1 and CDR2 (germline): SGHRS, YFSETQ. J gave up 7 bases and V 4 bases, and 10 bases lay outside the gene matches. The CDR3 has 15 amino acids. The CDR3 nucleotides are TGCGCCAGCAGCGCATCAGGGGGCGCAGAACAGCCCCAGCATTTT. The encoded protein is CASSASGGAEQPQHF. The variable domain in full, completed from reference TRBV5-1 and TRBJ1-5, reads KAGVTQTPRYLIKTRGQQVTLSCSPISGHRSVSWYQQTPGQGLQFLFEYFSETQRNKGNFPGRFSGRQFSNSRSEMNVSTLELGDSALYLCASSASGGAEQPQHFGDGTRLSIL.

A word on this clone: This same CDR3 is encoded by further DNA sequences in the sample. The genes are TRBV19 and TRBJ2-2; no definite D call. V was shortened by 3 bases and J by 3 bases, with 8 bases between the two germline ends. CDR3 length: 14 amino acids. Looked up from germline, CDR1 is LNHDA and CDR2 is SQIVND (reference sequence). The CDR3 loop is CASSMGGHTGELFF. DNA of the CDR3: TGTGCCAGTAGTATGGGTGGGCACACCGGGGAGCTGTTTTTT.

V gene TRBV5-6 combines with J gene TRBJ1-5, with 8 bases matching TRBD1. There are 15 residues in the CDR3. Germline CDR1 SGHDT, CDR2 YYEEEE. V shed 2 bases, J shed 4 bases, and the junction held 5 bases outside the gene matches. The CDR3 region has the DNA TGTGCCAGCAGCTTATGGGACAGGAAGAATCAGCCCCAGCATTTT. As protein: CASSLWDRKNQPQHF.

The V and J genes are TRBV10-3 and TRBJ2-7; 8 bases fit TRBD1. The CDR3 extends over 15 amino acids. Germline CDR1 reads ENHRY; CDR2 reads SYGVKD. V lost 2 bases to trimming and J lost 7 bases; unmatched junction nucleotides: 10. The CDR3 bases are TGTGCCATCAGTGAGGCTTATCAGGGGGCGGGGGAGCAGTACTTC. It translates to CAISEAYQGAGEQYF.

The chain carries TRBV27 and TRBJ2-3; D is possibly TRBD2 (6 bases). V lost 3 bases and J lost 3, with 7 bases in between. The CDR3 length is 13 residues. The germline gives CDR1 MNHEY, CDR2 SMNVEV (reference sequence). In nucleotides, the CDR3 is TGTGCCAGCAGTTTCGGGGGAACAGATACGCAGTATTTT. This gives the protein CASSFGGTDTQYF.

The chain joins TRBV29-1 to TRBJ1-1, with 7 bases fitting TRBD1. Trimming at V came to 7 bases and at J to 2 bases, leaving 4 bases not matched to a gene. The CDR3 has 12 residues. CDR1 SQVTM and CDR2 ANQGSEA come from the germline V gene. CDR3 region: CSAGQSNTEAFF. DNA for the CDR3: TGCAGCGCGGGACAGTCCAACACTGAAGCTTTCTTT.

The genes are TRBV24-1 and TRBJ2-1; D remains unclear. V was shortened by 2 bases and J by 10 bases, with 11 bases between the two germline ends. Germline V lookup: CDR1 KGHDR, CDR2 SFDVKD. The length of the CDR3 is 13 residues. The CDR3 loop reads CATSDSPQIEQFF. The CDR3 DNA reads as TGTGCCACCAGTGATTCCCCCCAGATCGAGCAGTTCTTC.

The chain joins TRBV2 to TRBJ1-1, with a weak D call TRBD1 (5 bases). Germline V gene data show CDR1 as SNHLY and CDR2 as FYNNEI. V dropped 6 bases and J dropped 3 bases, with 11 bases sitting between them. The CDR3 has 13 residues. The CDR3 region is CASSTQGDTEAFF. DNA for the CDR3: TGTGCCAGCAGCACGCAGGGTGACACTGAAGCTTTCTTT.

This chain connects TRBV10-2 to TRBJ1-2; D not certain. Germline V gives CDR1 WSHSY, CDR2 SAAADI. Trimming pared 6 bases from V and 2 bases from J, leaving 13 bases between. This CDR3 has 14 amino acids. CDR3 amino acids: CASRGGLVNYGYTF. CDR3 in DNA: TGCGCCAGCAGGGGAGGGTTAGTCAACTATGGCTACACCTTC.

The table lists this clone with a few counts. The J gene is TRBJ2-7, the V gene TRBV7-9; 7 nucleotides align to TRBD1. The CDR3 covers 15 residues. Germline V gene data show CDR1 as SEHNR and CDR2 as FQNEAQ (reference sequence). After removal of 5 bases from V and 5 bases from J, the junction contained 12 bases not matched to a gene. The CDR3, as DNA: TGTGCCAGCAGCCCACCACGGACAGGTGTCAACGAGCAGTACTTC. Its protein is CASSPPRTGVNEQYF.

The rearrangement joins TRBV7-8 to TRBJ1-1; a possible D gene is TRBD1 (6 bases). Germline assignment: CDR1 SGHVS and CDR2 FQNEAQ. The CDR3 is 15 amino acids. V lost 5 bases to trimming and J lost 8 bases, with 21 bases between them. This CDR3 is CASSPSPWGQPEAFF. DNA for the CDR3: TGTGCCAGCAGCCCTAGTCCTTGGGGGCAACCCGAAGCTTTCTTT.

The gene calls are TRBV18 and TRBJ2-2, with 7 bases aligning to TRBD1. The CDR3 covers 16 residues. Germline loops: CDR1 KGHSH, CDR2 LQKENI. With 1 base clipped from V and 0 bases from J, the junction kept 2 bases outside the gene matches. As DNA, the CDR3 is TGTGCCAGCTCACCACGACAGGGTCCGAACACCGGGGAGCTGTTTTTT. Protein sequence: CASSPRQGPNTGELFF. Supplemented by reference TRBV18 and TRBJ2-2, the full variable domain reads NAGVMQNPRHLVRRRGQEARLRCSPMKGHSHVYWYRQLPEEGLKFMVYLQKENIIDESGMPKERFSAEFPKEGPSILRIQQVVRGDSAAYFCASSPRQGPNTGELFFGEGSRLTVL.